Below, 8 T cell receptor beta chains from the same sample are listed, as sequenced in a study of T cell repertoires in cytomegalovirus infection (dated by TCRdb to the late 2010s). These receptors' targets are unknown. What this sample's treatment or condition label stands for: in vitro stimulation with specific CMV peptide epitopes to enrich CMV-specific T cells. The reads were generated on an Illumina HiSeq 1500. TCRdb reprocessing: public reads trimmed at Q25 with fastp, clones called with MiXCR, in-frame beta chains kept. All rows with the same CDR3 protein become a single entry with the most common DNA and genes. Across this sample there are about 770,000 distinct CDR3 sequences, with 25% to 35% seen only once. The top ten hold around 13% of the sample. Sequencing used cultured CD8+ T cells from PBMCs, obtained from culture after CMV antigen stimulation. These receptor sequences come from a human donor in good health (CMV status not recorded). Some clones in this sample may be carry-over from other donors' samples.

There are many counts of this clonotype. The genes are TRBV7-2 and TRBJ2-7; maybe TRBD2 (5 bases). The CDR3 totals 15 residues. V shed 2 bases and J shed 1 base, with 12 bases lying between them. CDR1 is SGHTA, CDR2 FQGNSA, per germline. As DNA, the CDR3 is TGTGCCAGCAGCTTAACCACTAGTGATTCCTACGAGCAGTACTTC. Amino acids: CASSLTTSDSYEQYF. Full variable domain (outside the CDR3, taken from reference TRBV7-2 and TRBJ2-7): GAGVSQSPSNKVTEKGKDVELRCDPISGHTALYWYRQSLGQGLEFLIYFQGNSAPDKSGLPSDRFSAERTGGSVSTLTIQRTQQEDSAVYLCASSLTTSDSYEQYFGPGTRLTVT.

The chain has TRBV15 and TRBJ1-6, with no clear D. Germline V gene data show CDR1 as LNHNV and CDR2 as YYDKDF (reference sequence). CDR3 size: 15 residues. V lost 0 bases and J 3 bases, leaving 6 bases between the germline ends. CDR3 sequence (DNA): TGTGCCACCAGCAGAGATCACAGCTATAATTCACCCCTCCACTTT. Amino acids: CATSRDHSYNSPLHF.

This clonotype was observed a few times. The chain couples TRBV10-3 to TRBJ2-1; D is possibly TRBD2 (5 bases). Germline V lookup: CDR1 ENHRY, CDR2 SYGVKD. CDR3 length: 15 residues. V lost 0 bases, J lost 8 bases, and 14 bases lay in between. This CDR3 reads CAISESASPGDEQFF. CDR3 in DNA: TGTGCCATCAGTGAGTCTGCTAGCCCCGGGGATGAGCAGTTCTTC.

There are many counts of this clonotype. The rearrangement links TRBV7-6 to TRBJ2-5; no clear D. CDR1 SGHVS and CDR2 FNYEAQ come from the germline V gene. The V end lost 5 bases, the J end lost 1 base, and 5 bases lay between the germline ends. CDR3 length: 12 amino acids. Here the CDR3 DNA reads TGTGCCAGCAGCCATACCCAAGAGACCCAGTACTTC. Its protein is CASSHTQETQYF.

The chain carries TRBV7-4 and TRBJ1-1; D remains unclear. Looked up from germline, CDR1 is SGHVT and CDR2 is SQSDAQ. There are 12 residues in the CDR3. V lost 6 bases and J 6 bases, leaving 11 bases between the germline ends. CDR3: CASRSGNAEAFF. The DNA of the CDR3 is TGTGCCAGCAGATCTGGCAACGCTGAAGCTTTCTTT.

At least ten counts were recorded for this clonotype. CDR3 nucleotides: TGTGCCAGCAGCTTAGCCATGGGGACAGGGGGCTCCTACGAGCAGTACTTC. Its protein is CASSLAMGTGGSYEQYF. The chain recombines TRBV7-9 with TRBJ2-7, with TRBD1 matching over 11 bases. V shed 0 bases, J shed 0 bases, and the junction held 4 bases outside the gene matches. Per germline, CDR1 SEHNR and CDR2 FQNEAQ (reference sequence). The CDR3 is 17 residues long.

The chain's CDR3 is CASVILAGVSYEQYF. The CDR3 nucleotides read TGTGCCAGCGTAATACTAGCGGGGGTGTCCTACGAGCAGTACTTC. The chain employs TRBV6-1 and TRBJ2-7, with 11 bases matching TRBD2. With 8 bases clipped from V and 1 base from J, the junction kept 7 bases outside the gene matches. The CDR3 sequence is 15 residues long. The germline gives CDR1 MNHNS, CDR2 SASEGT.

This clonotype has only one observation. The chain is built from TRBV6-8 and TRBJ2-2, with D perhaps TRBD1 (6 bases). V was cut by 0 bases and J by 4 bases, with 9 bases left in between. The CDR3 covers 15 residues. Per germline, CDR1 MNHGY and CDR2 SAAAGT. The CDR3 DNA sequence: TGTGCCAGCAGTTACTCGGACAGACGCACCGGGGAGCTGTTTTTT. Translation gives CASSYSDRRTGELFF.